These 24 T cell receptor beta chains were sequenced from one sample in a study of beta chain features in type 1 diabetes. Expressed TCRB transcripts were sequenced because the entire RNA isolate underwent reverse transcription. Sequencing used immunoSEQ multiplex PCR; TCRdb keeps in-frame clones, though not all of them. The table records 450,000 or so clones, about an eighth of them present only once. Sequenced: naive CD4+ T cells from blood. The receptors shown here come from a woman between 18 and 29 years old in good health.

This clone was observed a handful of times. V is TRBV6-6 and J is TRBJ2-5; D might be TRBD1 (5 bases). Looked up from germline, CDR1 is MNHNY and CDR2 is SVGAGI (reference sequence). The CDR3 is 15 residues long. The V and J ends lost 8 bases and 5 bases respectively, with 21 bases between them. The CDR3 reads CASRLGQVAGETQYF. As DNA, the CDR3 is TGTGCCAGCCGACTGGGGCAGGTCGCTGGGGAGACCCAGTACTTC.

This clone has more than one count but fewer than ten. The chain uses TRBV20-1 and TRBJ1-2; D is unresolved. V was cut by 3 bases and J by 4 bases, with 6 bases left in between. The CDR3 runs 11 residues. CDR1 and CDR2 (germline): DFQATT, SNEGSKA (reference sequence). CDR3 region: CSASNSYGYTF. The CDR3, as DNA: TGCAGTGCTAGCAACAGCTATGGCTACACCTTC.

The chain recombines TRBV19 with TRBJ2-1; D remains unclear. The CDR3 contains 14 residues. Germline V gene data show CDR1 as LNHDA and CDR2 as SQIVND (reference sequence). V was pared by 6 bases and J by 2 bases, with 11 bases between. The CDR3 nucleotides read TGTGCCAGTAGCGAACAGTTTGCCTACAATGAGCAGTTCTTC. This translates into CASSEQFAYNEQFF.

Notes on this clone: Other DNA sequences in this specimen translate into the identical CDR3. The CDR3 here is CASSLDSSGANVLTF. CDR3 coding DNA: TGCGCCAGCAGCTTGGACAGCTCTGGGGCCAACGTCCTGACTTTC. The V and J genes are TRBV5-1 and TRBJ2-6; no firm D call. CDR1 is SGHRS, CDR2 YFSETQ, per germline. This CDR3 has 15 amino acids. V lost 0 bases, J lost 0 bases, and 4 bases lay in between.

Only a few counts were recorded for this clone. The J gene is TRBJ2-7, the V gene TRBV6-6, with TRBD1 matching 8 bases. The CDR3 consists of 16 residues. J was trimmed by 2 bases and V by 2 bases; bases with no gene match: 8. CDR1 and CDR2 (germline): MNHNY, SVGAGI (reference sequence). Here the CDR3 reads CASSYVAGGAPYEQYV. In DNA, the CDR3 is TGTGCCAGCAGTTACGTAGCAGGGGGCGCCCCCTACGAGCAGTACGTC.

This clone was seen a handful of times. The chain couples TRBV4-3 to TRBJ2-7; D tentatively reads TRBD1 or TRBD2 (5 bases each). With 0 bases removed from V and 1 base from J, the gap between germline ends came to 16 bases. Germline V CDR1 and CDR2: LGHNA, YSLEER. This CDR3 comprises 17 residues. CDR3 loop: CASSQERGLGVSYEQYF. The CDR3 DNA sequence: TGCGCCAGCAGCCAAGAGAGGGGCCTAGGGGTATCCTACGAGCAGTACTTC.

The CDR3 sequence: CASSFRTNYGYTF. The DNA for the CDR3 is TGCGCCAGCAGCTTTAGGACCAACTATGGCTACACCTTC. V is TRBV5-1 and J is TRBJ1-2; D not certain. The CDR3 consists of 13 residues. CDR1 is SGHRS, CDR2 YFSETQ, per germline. Trimming removed 2 bases from V and 2 bases from J, with 7 bases in between.

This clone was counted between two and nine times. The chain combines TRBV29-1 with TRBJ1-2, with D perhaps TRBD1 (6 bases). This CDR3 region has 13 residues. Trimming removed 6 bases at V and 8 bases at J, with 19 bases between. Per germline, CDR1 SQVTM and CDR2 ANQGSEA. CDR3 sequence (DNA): TGCAGCGTGGGCTACGACAGGCTAGTGGGCTACACCTTC. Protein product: CSVGYDRLVGYTF.

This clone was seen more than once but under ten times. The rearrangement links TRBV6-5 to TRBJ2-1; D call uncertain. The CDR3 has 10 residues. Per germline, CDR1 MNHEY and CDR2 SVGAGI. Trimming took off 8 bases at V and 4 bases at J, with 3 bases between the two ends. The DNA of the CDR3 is TGTGCCAGCCCATACAATGAGCAGTTCTTC. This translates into CASPYNEQFF.

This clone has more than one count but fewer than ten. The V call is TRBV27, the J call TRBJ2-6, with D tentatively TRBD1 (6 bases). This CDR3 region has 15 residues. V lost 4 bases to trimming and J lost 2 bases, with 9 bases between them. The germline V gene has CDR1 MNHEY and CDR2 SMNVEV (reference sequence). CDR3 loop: CASSSGQPGANVLTF. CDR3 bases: TGTGCCAGCAGTTCCGGACAGCCTGGGGCCAACGTCCTGACTTTC.

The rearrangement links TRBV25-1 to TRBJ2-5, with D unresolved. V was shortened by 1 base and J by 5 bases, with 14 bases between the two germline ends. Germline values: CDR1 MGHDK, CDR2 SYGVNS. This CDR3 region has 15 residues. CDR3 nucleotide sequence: TGTGCCAGCAGTGAATTATCTGGGGATTGGGAGACCCAGTACTTC. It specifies CASSELSGDWETQYF.

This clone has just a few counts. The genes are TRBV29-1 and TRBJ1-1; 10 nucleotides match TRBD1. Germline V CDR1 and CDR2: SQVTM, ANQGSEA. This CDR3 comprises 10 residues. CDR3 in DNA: TGCTCCGGGACAGGGGATGAAGCTTTCTTT. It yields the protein CSGTGDEAFF.

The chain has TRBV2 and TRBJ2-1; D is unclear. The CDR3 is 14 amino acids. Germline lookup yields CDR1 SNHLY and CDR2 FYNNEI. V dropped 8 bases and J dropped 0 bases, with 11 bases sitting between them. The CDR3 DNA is TGTGCCAGCTTCGGTTTTAGCTCCTACAATGAGCAGTTCTTC. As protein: CASFGFSSYNEQFF.

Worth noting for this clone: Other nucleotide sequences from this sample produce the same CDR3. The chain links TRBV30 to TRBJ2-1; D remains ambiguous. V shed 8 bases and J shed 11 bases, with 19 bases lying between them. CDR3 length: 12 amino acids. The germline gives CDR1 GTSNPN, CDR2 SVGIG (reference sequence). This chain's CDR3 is CARNRGGTKQFF. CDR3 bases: TGTGCCCGGAACAGAGGCGGTACTAAGCAGTTCTTC.

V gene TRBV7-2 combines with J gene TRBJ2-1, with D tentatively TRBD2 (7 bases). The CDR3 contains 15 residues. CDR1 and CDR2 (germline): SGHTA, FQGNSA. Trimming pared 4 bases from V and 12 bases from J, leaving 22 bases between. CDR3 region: CASSSLFNGGQRQFF. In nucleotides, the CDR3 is TGTGCCAGCAGCTCACTTTTTAACGGGGGGCAGCGGCAGTTCTTC.

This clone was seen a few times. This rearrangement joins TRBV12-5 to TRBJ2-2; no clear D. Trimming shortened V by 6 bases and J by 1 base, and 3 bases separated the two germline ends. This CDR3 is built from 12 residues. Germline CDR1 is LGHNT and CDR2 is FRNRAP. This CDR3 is CASGLNTGELFF. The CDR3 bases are TGTGCTAGTGGACTGAACACCGGGGAGCTGTTTTTT.

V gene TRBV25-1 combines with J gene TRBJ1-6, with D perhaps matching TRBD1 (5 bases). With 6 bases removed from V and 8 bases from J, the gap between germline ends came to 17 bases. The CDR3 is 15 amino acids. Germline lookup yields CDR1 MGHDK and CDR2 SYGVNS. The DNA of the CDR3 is TGTGCCAGCAGGTATCCGGGACCTAGGGATTCACCCCTCCACTTT. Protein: CASRYPGPRDSPLHF.

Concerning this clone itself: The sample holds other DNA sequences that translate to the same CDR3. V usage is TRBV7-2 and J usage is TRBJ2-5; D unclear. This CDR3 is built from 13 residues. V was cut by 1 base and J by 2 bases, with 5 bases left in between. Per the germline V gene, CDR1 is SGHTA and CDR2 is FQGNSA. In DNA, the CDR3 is TGTGCCAGCAGCTTAGGACAACAAGAGACCCAGTACTTC. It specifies CASSLGQQETQYF.

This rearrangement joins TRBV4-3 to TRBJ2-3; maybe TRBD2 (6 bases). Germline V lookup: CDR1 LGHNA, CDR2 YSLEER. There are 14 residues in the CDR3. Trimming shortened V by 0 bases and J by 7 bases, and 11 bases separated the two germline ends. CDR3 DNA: TGCGCCAGCAGCCAAGATTGGGGGGTACATACGCAGTATTTT. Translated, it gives CASSQDWGVHTQYF.

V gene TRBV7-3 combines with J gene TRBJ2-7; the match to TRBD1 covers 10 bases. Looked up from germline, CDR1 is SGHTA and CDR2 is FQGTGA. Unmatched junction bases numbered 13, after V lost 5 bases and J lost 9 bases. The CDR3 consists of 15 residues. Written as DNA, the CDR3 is TGTGCCAGCAGCCCCTCCGGGACAGGGGTTAGAATGCAGTACTTC. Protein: CASSPSGTGVRMQYF. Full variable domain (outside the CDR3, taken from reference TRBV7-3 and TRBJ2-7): GAGVSQTPSNKVTEKGKYVELRCDPISGHTALYWYRQSLGQGPEFLIYFQGTGAADDSGLPNDRFFAVRPEGSVSTLKIQRTERGDSAVYLCASSPSGTGVRMQYFGPGTRLTVT.

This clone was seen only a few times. The CDR3 coding sequence is TGTGCCAGCAGCCAGGACAGGAGCTCTGGAAACACCATATATTTT. This sequence encodes CASSQDRSSGNTIYF. This chain joins TRBV5-4 and TRBJ1-3, with 7 bases fitting TRBD1. V gave up 4 bases and J gave up 0 bases; unmatched junction bases: 4. Per the germline V gene, CDR1 is SGHNT and CDR2 is YYREEE (reference sequence). This CDR3 is built from 15 residues.

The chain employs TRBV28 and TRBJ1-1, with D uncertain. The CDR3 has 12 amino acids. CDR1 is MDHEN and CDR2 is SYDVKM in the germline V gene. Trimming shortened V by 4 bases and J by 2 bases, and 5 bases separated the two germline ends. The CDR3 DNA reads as TGTGCCAGCAGTTCGGCAAACACTGAAGCTTTCTTT. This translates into CASSSANTEAFF.

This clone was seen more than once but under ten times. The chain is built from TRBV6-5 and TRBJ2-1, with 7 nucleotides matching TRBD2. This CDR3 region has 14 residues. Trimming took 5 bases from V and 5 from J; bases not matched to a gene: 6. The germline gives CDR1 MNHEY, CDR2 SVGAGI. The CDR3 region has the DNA TGTGCCAGCAGTACACGGGGAGGGAACAATGAGCAGTTCTTC. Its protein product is CASSTRGGNNEQFF.

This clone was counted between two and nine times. CDR3 sequence (DNA): TGTGCCAGCAGTGAAAGGAGCTCCCCAGGGACGCAGTATTTT. This gives the protein CASSERSSPGTQYF. The rearrangement uses TRBV25-1 and TRBJ2-3; possibly TRBD1 for D (5 bases). The V gene lost 2 bases and the J gene lost 9 bases, with 15 bases spanning the gap. Per the germline V gene, CDR1 is MGHDK and CDR2 is SYGVNS. This CDR3 is 14 amino acids long.